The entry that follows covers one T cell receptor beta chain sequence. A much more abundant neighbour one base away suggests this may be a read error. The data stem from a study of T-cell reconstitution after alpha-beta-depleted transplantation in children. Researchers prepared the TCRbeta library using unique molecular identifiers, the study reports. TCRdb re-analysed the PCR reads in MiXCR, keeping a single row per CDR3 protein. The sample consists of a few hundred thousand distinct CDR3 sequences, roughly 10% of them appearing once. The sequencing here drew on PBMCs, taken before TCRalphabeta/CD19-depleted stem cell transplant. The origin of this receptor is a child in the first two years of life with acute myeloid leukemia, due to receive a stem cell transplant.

In DNA, the CDR3 is TGTGCCAGCAGTGTGTTCGGGTCCCGAGAGACCCAGTACTTC. It yields the protein CASSVFGSRETQYF. The chain has TRBV2 and TRBJ2-5; no reliable D call. The CDR3 has 14 residues. Trimming stripped 4 bases from V and 4 bases from J, with 13 bases between. Germline lookup yields CDR1 SNHLY and CDR2 FYNNEI.